A single sample is the source of the 15 T cell receptor beta chains below, sequenced in a study of metastatic and nonmetastatic thyroid tumors (dated by TCRdb to 2020 to 2022). Libraries were built with PCR. Instrument used: Illumina HiSeq 4000. TCRdb trimmed public reads at Q25 via fastp, called clones via MiXCR and kept in-frame beta chains. The sample includes several thousand clones, with 25% to 30% observed a single time. The top ten clonotypes cover roughly 13% of the sample. No patient had received any treatment before thyroid surgery. The sequencing input was adjacent normal tissue. These receptors were taken from a female donor with papillary thyroid cancer or a benign thyroid nodule (not recorded which). Some clones in this sample may be carry-over from other donors' samples.

The V gene is TRBV19, the J gene TRBJ1-6, with TRBD1 as a possible D gene (5 bases). The V and J ends lost 3 bases and 10 bases respectively, with 10 bases between them. Germline V lookup: CDR1 LNHDA, CDR2 SQIVND (reference sequence). There are 13 residues in the CDR3. CDR3 sequence reads: CASSMGEGSPLHF. The DNA of the CDR3 is TGTGCCAGTAGTATGGGTGAGGGGTCACCCCTCCACTTT. The full variable domain, with the rest looked up from reference TRBV19 and TRBJ1-6, is DGGITQSPKYLFRKEGQNVTLSCEQNLNHDAMYWYRQDPGQGLRLIYYSQIVNDFQKGDIAEGYSVSREKKESFPLTVTSAQKNPTAFYLCASSMGEGSPLHFGNGTRLTVT.

This clone is classed as medium-sized. This sequence joins TRBV12-3 or TRBV12-4 and TRBJ1-1, with 7 bases fitting TRBD1. CDR3 length: 14 amino acids. After removal of 3 bases from V and 5 bases from J, the junction contained 6 bases not matched to a gene. The DNA of the CDR3 is TGTGCCAGCAGTTTGGCAGGGGGGGATACTGAAGCTTTCTTT. This sequence encodes CASSLAGGDTEAFF.

The V call is TRBV6-5, the J call TRBJ2-5; possibly TRBD2 for D (6 bases). The V end was cut by 0 bases, the J end by 1 base, with 9 bases between. The CDR3 has 15 amino acids. Germline V gives CDR1 MNHEY, CDR2 SVGAGI. The DNA for the CDR3 is TGTGCCAGCAGTTACTCGAGGACTACCCAAGAGACCCAGTACTTC. Its translation is CASSYSRTTQETQYF.

The rearrangement uses TRBV7-9 and TRBJ1-2; D remains unclear. This CDR3 spans 14 amino acids. V was shortened by 5 bases and J by 4 bases, with 14 bases between the two germline ends. The germline CDR1 and CDR2 sequences are SEHNR and FQNEAQ (reference sequence). CDR3 nucleotides: TGTGCCAGCAGCACCTCGGGAGCCTCCTATGGCTACACCTTC. Translation gives CASSTSGASYGYTF.

This clone has ten or more counts. This chain uses TRBV7-9 with TRBJ2-3; the match to TRBD1 covers 8 bases. Germline V CDR1 and CDR2: SEHNR, FQNEAQ (reference sequence). The CDR3 length is 16 residues. Trimming removed 1 base from V and 2 bases from J; junction bases left unmatched: 5. The CDR3 bases are TGTGCCAGCAGCTTAGTGCAGGGGGCCTACACAGATACGCAGTATTTT. It yields the protein CASSLVQGAYTDTQYF.

This clone has a handful of counts. J is TRBJ1-2 and V is TRBV11-3; D is ambiguous. The CDR3 is 16 residues long. V shed 4 bases and J shed 0 bases, with 15 bases lying between them. CDR1 is SGHNT and CDR2 is YENEEA in the germline V gene. CDR3 sequence (DNA): TGTGCCAGCAGCTCAAAGGACCGAGCACCTAACTATGGCTACACCTTC. It translates to CASSSKDRAPNYGYTF.

This clone was recorded at least ten times. The chain is built from TRBV28 and TRBJ1-5; a weak D match, TRBD1 (6 bases). The length of the CDR3 is 17 residues. Germline assignment: CDR1 MDHEN and CDR2 SYDVKM. V shed 6 bases and J shed 0 bases, with 18 bases lying between them. CDR3 coding DNA: TGTGCCAGCAGCCTAGGGGGGGGGCGACCTAGCAATCAGCCCCAGCATTTT. The encoded protein is CASSLGGGRPSNQPQHF.

Judged by abundance, this clone is medium-sized. The chain employs TRBV6-1 and TRBJ1-2; possible D gene TRBD1, 5 bases. V gave up 3 bases and J gave up 8 bases, with 10 bases separating them. CDR1 MNHNS and CDR2 SASEGT come from the germline V gene. This CDR3 region has 12 residues. The CDR3 DNA sequence: TGTGCCAGCAGTGACAGGGTAGAAGGCTACACCTTC. Protein sequence: CASSDRVEGYTF.

This clone appeared many times. The genes are TRBV7-9 and TRBJ2-1; D is ambiguous. The V end lost 5 bases, the J end lost 4 bases, and 9 bases lay between the germline ends. The CDR3 is 13 residues long. CDR1 is SEHNR, CDR2 FQNEAQ, per germline (reference sequence). DNA for the CDR3: TGTGCCAGCAGCCCCCAAGGGTACAATGAGCAGTTCTTC. Protein sequence: CASSPQGYNEQFF.

This clone was counted a few times. The CDR3 DNA reads as TGTGCCAGCAGTACAGCCTACGAGCAGTACTTC. Translation: CASSTAYEQYF. The chain carries TRBV27 and TRBJ2-7; D uncertain. This CDR3 contains 11 residues. V lost 5 bases, J lost 2 bases, and 4 bases lay in between. CDR1 and CDR2 (germline): MNHEY, SMNVEV (reference sequence).

The chain recombines TRBV20-1 with TRBJ2-3; possible D gene TRBD1, 6 bases. The CDR3 contains 14 residues. Per germline, CDR1 DFQATT and CDR2 SNEGSKA (reference sequence). The V gene lost 5 bases and the J gene lost 1 base, with 13 bases spanning the gap. CDR3 DNA sequence: TGCAGTGCTCAAGGGGGATACGGCACAGATACGCAGTATTTT. It encodes CSAQGGYGTDTQYF.

This clone showed up many times. The J gene is TRBJ2-7, the V gene TRBV14, with TRBD2 matching 14 bases. The CDR3 totals 14 residues. V lost 4 bases and J lost 11; bases outside the gene matches: 7. Germline V gene sequence: CDR1 SGHDN, CDR2 FVKESK. DNA of the CDR3: TGTGCCAGCAGCCCGACCGGGACTAGCGGGAGTAAGTACTTC. Residues: CASSPTGTSGSKYF.

This clone was observed at least ten times. The rearrangement joins TRBV5-6 to TRBJ1-1; TRBD1 matches 7 bases. Germline V gene lookup returns CDR1 SGHDT and CDR2 YYEEEE. The J segment lost 3 bases and the V segment lost 0 bases, leaving 8 bases of the junction unmatched. This CDR3 is built from 16 residues. The CDR3 reads CASSLERGRMDTEAFF. The CDR3 nucleotides are TGTGCCAGCAGCTTGGAGAGGGGGCGCATGGACACTGAAGCTTTCTTT.

This clone is medium-sized within its sample. The rearrangement uses TRBV27 and TRBJ1-4; maybe TRBD1 (6 bases). Trimming removed 3 bases from V and 2 bases from J, with 7 bases in between. The CDR3 spans 14 residues. Germline V gene data show CDR1 as MNHEY and CDR2 as SMNVEV (reference sequence). CDR3 protein: CASSFQGTNEKLFF. The CDR3 nucleotides are TGTGCCAGCAGTTTCCAGGGGACTAATGAAAAACTGTTTTTT.

The CDR3 protein is CASSELDSLTTYEQYF. The CDR3 region has the DNA TGTGCCAGCAGTGAACTGGACAGCTTAACCACCTACGAGCAGTACTTC. The V gene is TRBV6-1, the J gene TRBJ2-7; a possible D gene is TRBD1 (6 bases). The CDR3 has 16 amino acids. V lost 2 bases, J lost 2 bases, and 16 bases lay in between. Germline CDR1 and CDR2: MNHNS and SASEGT.